This passage covers 32 T cell receptor beta chains from one sample sequenced in a study of blood T cell repertoires in COVID-19. The method was immunoSEQ multiplex PCR; TCRdb's version includes in-frame clones alone and lacks a portion of them. The sample lists approximately 280,000 clones, 70% to 90% occurring once. Sequencing input: peripheral blood. The receptors originated from a woman between 65 and 79 years old with acute or convalescent COVID-19.

The chain is built from TRBV5-1 and TRBJ2-1, with 8 bases that match TRBD1. After removal of 0 bases from V and 4 bases from J, the junction contained 3 bases not matched to a gene. The CDR3 is made up of 15 amino acids. The germline CDR1 and CDR2 sequences are SGHRS and YFSETQ. Written as DNA, the CDR3 is TGCGCCAGCAGCTTGGCCAGGACAGGGTACAATGAGCAGTTCTTC. This sequence encodes CASSLARTGYNEQFF.

This clone was counted a single time. This CDR3 is CASSEGPGANYGYTF. In DNA, the CDR3 is TGTGCCAGCAGTGAAGGTCCCGGAGCTAACTATGGCTACACCTTC. The chain combines TRBV2 with TRBJ1-2; D gene unclear. V was cut by 1 base and J by 0 bases, with 9 bases left in between. Germline V CDR1 and CDR2: SNHLY, FYNNEI. This CDR3 contains 15 residues.

This clone was counted a single time. The chain employs TRBV9 and TRBJ1-2; TRBD1 agrees at 9 bases. J gave up 2 bases and V 3 bases, and 2 bases lay outside the gene matches. The CDR3 sequence is 14 residues long. In germline, CDR1 is SGDLS, CDR2 YYNGEE. For the CDR3, the DNA is TGTGCCAGCAGCGAGGGACAGGGAAACTATGGCTACACCTTC. This codes for CASSEGQGNYGYTF.

This chain uses TRBV6-5 with TRBJ1-5; maybe TRBD1 (5 bases). The CDR3 has 13 amino acids. CDR1 and CDR2 from the germline V gene are MNHEY and SVGAGI. V lost 4 bases, J lost 5 bases, and 9 bases lay in between. The CDR3 coding sequence is TGTGCCAGCAGTTTTACAGGAGATCAGCCCCAGCATTTT. Residues: CASSFTGDQPQHF.

The chain recombines TRBV7-9 with TRBJ2-7; 8 bases are shared with TRBD2. V was clipped by 1 base and J by 2 bases; unmatched bases: 7. The CDR3 is 16 amino acids. The germline V gene encodes CDR1 SEHNR and CDR2 FQNEAQ (reference sequence). The CDR3 DNA follows: TGTGCCAGCAGCTTAGGGAGGGTAGCGGGGCCCTACGAGCAGTACTTC. Its protein is CASSLGRVAGPYEQYF.

The genes are TRBV5-6 and TRBJ1-2, with 7 positions matching TRBD1. There are 14 residues in the CDR3. V lost 4 bases and J lost 2; bases outside the gene matches: 5. Germline V gives CDR1 SGHDT, CDR2 YYEEEE. The CDR3: CASSGDSRNYGYTF. The CDR3 nucleotides are TGTGCCAGCAGCGGGGACAGCCGGAACTATGGCTACACCTTC. Full variable domain (remainder filled in from reference TRBV5-6 and TRBJ1-2): DAGVTQSPTHLIKTRGQQVTLRCSPKSGHDTVSWYQQALGQGPQFIFQYYEEEERQRGNFPDRFSGHQFPNYSSELNVNALLLGDSALYLCASSGDSRNYGYTFGSGTRLTVV.

The chain carries TRBV10-3 and TRBJ2-7; 9 positions match TRBD1. V dropped 10 bases and J dropped 6; count of bases not matched to a gene: 10. The CDR3 runs to 13 residues. Per germline, CDR1 ENHRY and CDR2 SYGVKD. CDR3 nucleotides: TGTGCCACGAGGGGGACAGGGTATCGCGAGCAGTACTTC. Residues: CATRGTGYREQYF.

The rearrangement uses TRBV7-2 and TRBJ2-3, with 7 bases aligning to TRBD1. The CDR3 totals 16 residues. The germline V gene encodes CDR1 SGHTA and CDR2 FQGNSA. J was trimmed by 4 bases and V by 3 bases; bases with no gene match: 10. The CDR3 here is CASSFPGQRPADTQYF. For the CDR3, the DNA is TGTGCCAGCAGCTTTCCGGGACAGCGGCCGGCAGATACGCAGTATTTT. The full variable domain, rest sourced from reference TRBV7-2 and TRBJ2-3, is GAGVSQSPSNKVTEKGKDVELRCDPISGHTALYWYRQSLGQGLEFLIYFQGNSAPDKSGLPSDRFSAERTGGSVSTLTIQRTQQEDSAVYLCASSFPGQRPADTQYFGPGTRLTVL.

The chain uses TRBV10-2 and TRBJ2-1; 13 bases fit TRBD2. J gave up 5 bases and V 7 bases, and 11 bases lay outside the gene matches. This CDR3 contains 17 residues. Per the germline V gene, CDR1 is WSHSY and CDR2 is SAAADI. The CDR3 protein is CASTGTSGDRKHNEQFF. As DNA, the CDR3 is TGCGCCAGCACCGGGACTAGCGGGGACAGAAAACACAATGAGCAGTTCTTC.

V and J are TRBV9 and TRBJ2-3; TRBD2 matches 7 bases. V was pared by 0 bases and J by 0 bases, with 10 bases of the junction left unmatched. The length of the CDR3 is 18 residues. The V gene's germline CDR1 is SGDLS and CDR2 YYNGEE. CDR3 sequence: CASSVGVSGVTSTDTQYF. CDR3 DNA sequence: TGTGCCAGCAGCGTAGGCGTAAGCGGGGTTACTAGCACAGATACGCAGTATTTT. The complete variable domain, with remaining parts taken from reference TRBV9 and TRBJ2-3, reads DSGVTQTPKHLITATGQRVTLRCSPRSGDLSVYWYQQSLDQGLQFLIQYYNGEERAKGNILERFSAQQFPDLHSELNLSSLELGDSALYFCASSVGVSGVTSTDTQYFGPGTRLTVL.

This rearrangement joins TRBV4-1 to TRBJ1-6; D might be TRBD1 (6 bases). V lost 2 bases, J lost 10 bases, and 15 bases lay in between. The CDR3 contains 15 residues. Looked up from germline, CDR1 is MGHRA and CDR2 is YSYEKL. Here the CDR3 DNA reads TGCGCCAGCAGCCAAAGGACGCCAGGGGTCTCACCCCTCCACTTT. Protein product: CASSQRTPGVSPLHF.

The chain links TRBV5-3 to TRBJ2-7; D call uncertain. TRBV5-3 falls under the ORF class, with uncertain function. The V end lost 1 base, the J end lost 1 base, and 9 bases lay between the germline ends. The CDR3 has 14 amino acids. This CDR3 reads CARSLCNSSYEQYF. CDR3 DNA sequence: TGTGCCAGAAGCTTGTGCAACAGTTCCTACGAGCAGTACTTC.

V is TRBV5-4 and J is TRBJ2-1; maybe TRBD2 (6 bases). Germline CDR1 SGHNT, CDR2 YYREEE (reference sequence). This CDR3 comprises 15 residues. V lost 0 bases to trimming and J lost 4 bases, with 11 bases between them. The DNA for the CDR3 is TGTGCCAGCAGCTTGGGTGGAGGGATGTACAATGAGCAGTTCTTC. Translating gives CASSLGGGMYNEQFF.

This clone was detected once. The chain has TRBV7-3 and TRBJ1-1, with D tentatively TRBD1 (5 bases). Between the trimmed V and J ends, which lost 4 bases and 6 bases, there was a span of 12 bases. Germline lookup yields CDR1 SGHTA and CDR2 FQGTGA. The CDR3 totals 13 residues. This chain's CDR3 is CASSSGIHSEAFF. The CDR3 nucleotides are TGTGCCAGCAGCTCAGGGATCCATTCTGAAGCTTTCTTT.

This clone occurred once. The J gene is TRBJ1-2, the V gene TRBV2; D is perhaps TRBD1 (5 bases). With 7 bases removed from V and 8 bases from J, the gap between germline ends came to 14 bases. CDR3 size: 12 residues. The germline V gene encodes CDR1 SNHLY and CDR2 FYNNEI. The CDR3 nucleotides read TGTGCCAGCACTCCCCTGGGGGGAGGCTACACCTTC. Protein product: CASTPLGGGYTF. The variable domain in full, with the rest retrieved from reference TRBV2 and TRBJ1-2, is EPEVTQTPSHQVTQMGQEVILRCVPISNHLYFYWYRQILGQKVEFLVSFYNNEISEKSEIFDDQFSVERPDGSNFTLKIRSTKLEDSAMYFCASTPLGGGYTFGSGTRLTVV.

The V call is TRBV9, the J call TRBJ2-2, with D possibly TRBD1 on 5 matching bases. There are 15 residues in the CDR3. Trimming took 3 bases from V and 6 from J, leaving 15 bases between them. Looked up from germline, CDR1 is SGDLS and CDR2 is YYNGEE. CDR3 protein: CASSALGGAAGELFF. CDR3 in DNA: TGTGCCAGCAGCGCACTCGGTGGGGCGGCCGGGGAGCTGTTTTTT.

The V and J genes are TRBV29-1 and TRBJ1-2; D is ambiguous. The germline V and J ends were trimmed by 4 bases and 6 bases, with 12 bases remaining between them. The germline gives CDR1 SQVTM, CDR2 ANQGSEA. The CDR3 totals 12 residues. The CDR3 reads CSVVEAVDGYTF. The DNA for the CDR3 is TGCAGCGTTGTTGAGGCAGTGGATGGCTACACCTTC.

The V call is TRBV7-8, the J call TRBJ2-7; 7 nucleotides line up with TRBD1. The CDR3 covers 17 residues. Germline trimming cut 5 bases from V and 0 bases from J; bases unmatched to any gene: 13. The germline CDR1 and CDR2 sequences are SGHVS and FQNEAQ. The CDR3 coding sequence is TGTGCCAGCAGCACCGCGGACAGGTCCTCCTTCTCCTACGAGCAGTACTTC. This codes for CASSTADRSSFSYEQYF.

This sequence joins TRBV29-1 and TRBJ1-2; possible D gene TRBD1, 5 bases. Germline lookup yields CDR1 SQVTM and CDR2 ANQGSEA. CDR3 length: 11 amino acids. Trimming stripped 2 bases from V and 7 bases from J, with 8 bases between. CDR3 DNA: TGCAGCGTTGAAAGGCAGGGTGGCTACACCTTC. Translation: CSVERQGGYTF. Full variable domain (rest looked up from reference TRBV29-1 and TRBJ1-2): SAVISQKPSRDICQRGTSLTIQCQVDSQVTMMFWYRQQPGQSLTLIATANQGSEATYESGFVIDKFPISRPNLTFSTLTVSNMSPEDSSIYLCSVERQGGYTFGSGTRLTVV.

The rearrangement links TRBV7-9 to TRBJ1-2; 7 positions agree with TRBD1. V dropped 3 bases and J dropped 6; count of bases not matched to a gene: 7. CDR1 is SEHNR and CDR2 is FQNEAQ in the germline V gene (reference sequence). The CDR3 runs to 14 residues. CDR3 in amino acids: CASSFDRQGNGYTF. CDR3 DNA: TGTGCCAGCAGCTTTGACCGACAGGGCAATGGCTACACCTTC.

This clone occurred once. V usage is TRBV30 and J usage is TRBJ1-4; TRBD1 is a possible D gene (6 bases). V lost 0 bases to trimming and J lost 7 bases, with 15 bases between them. Germline V gene sequence: CDR1 GTSNPN, CDR2 SVGIG (reference sequence). The CDR3 extends over 15 amino acids. DNA of the CDR3: TGTGCCTGGAGTGTACCCACAGGGAGGGGTGAAAAACTGTTTTTT. This codes for CAWSVPTGRGEKLFF.

The rearrangement links TRBV19 to TRBJ1-5; unclear D gene. The CDR3 is 14 amino acids. V was shortened by 2 bases and J by 0 bases, with 5 bases between the two germline ends. Germline CDR1 reads LNHDA; CDR2 reads SQIVND (reference sequence). CDR3 coding DNA: TGTGCCAGTAGTATAACCTATAGCAATCAGCCCCAGCATTTT. Translated: CASSITYSNQPQHF.

This chain uses TRBV29-1 with TRBJ1-1, with unresolved D. There are 13 residues in the CDR3. Trimming left V 7 bases short and J 3 bases short, with 15 bases between. The germline V gene encodes CDR1 SQVTM and CDR2 ANQGSEA. CDR3 region: CSALSSRDTEAFF. The CDR3 DNA is TGCAGCGCACTTTCTTCGAGGGACACTGAAGCTTTCTTT.

In the case of this clone: This CDR3 is also generated by other DNA sequences in the sample. This chain connects TRBV5-1 to TRBJ1-3, with 9 bases aligning to TRBD1. This CDR3 spans 16 amino acids. Germline trimming cut 0 bases from V and 1 base from J; bases unmatched to any gene: 2. Germline V lookup: CDR1 SGHRS, CDR2 YFSETQ. This CDR3 is CASSLGDRASGNTIYF. For the CDR3, the DNA is TGCGCCAGCAGCTTGGGGGACAGGGCTTCTGGAAACACCATATATTTT.

In this sample, this clone turned up a few times. This sequence joins TRBV5-6 and TRBJ1-1, with TRBD1 matching 9 bases. CDR1 and CDR2 from the germline V gene are SGHDT and YYEEEE. The CDR3 runs 14 residues. V lost 3 bases and J lost 1; bases outside the gene matches: 1. The CDR3 protein is CASSWDRANTEAFF. Here the CDR3 DNA reads TGTGCCAGCAGCTGGGACAGGGCGAACACTGAAGCTTTCTTT.

The chain carries TRBV19 and TRBJ2-1; possible D gene TRBD2, 5 bases. The germline CDR1 and CDR2 sequences are LNHDA and SQIVND (reference sequence). The V and J ends lost 0 bases and 2 bases respectively, with 11 bases between them. This CDR3 has 16 amino acids. CDR3 sequence reads: CASSIDLGRTYNEQFF. The CDR3 coding sequence is TGTGCCAGTAGTATAGATCTAGGGAGAACCTACAATGAGCAGTTCTTC. The full variable domain, completed using reference TRBV19 and TRBJ2-1, is DGGITQSPKYLFRKEGQNVTLSCEQNLNHDAMYWYRQDPGQGLRLIYYSQIVNDFQKGDIAEGYSVSREKKESFPLTVTSAQKNPTAFYLCASSIDLGRTYNEQFFGPGTRLTVL.

The V and J genes are TRBV4-1 and TRBJ2-2, with D perhaps TRBD1 (6 bases). Germline lookup yields CDR1 MGHRA and CDR2 YSYEKL. The CDR3 consists of 17 residues. V lost 0 bases and J lost 4, with 15 bases in between. CDR3 in amino acids: CASSQEFGRGTTGELFF. CDR3 in DNA: TGCGCCAGCAGCCAAGAATTTGGCAGGGGCACCACCGGGGAGCTGTTTTTT.

This chain uses TRBV7-9 with TRBJ2-5, with 9 bases lining up with TRBD2. The CDR3 is 17 residues long. V lost 2 bases and J lost 0; bases outside the gene matches: 7. Germline CDR1 reads SEHNR; CDR2 reads FQNEAQ (reference sequence). The chain's CDR3 is CASSLSFSGGYQETQYF. The CDR3 DNA sequence: TGTGCCAGCAGCTTATCCTTCAGCGGGGGGTACCAAGAGACCCAGTACTTC.

V is TRBV27 and J is TRBJ1-5; D may be TRBD1 (6 bases). Trimming removed 6 bases at V and 3 bases at J, with 18 bases between. The CDR3 consists of 16 residues. The germline gives CDR1 MNHEY, CDR2 SMNVEV (reference sequence). CDR3 residues: CASSRDLRGNNQPQHF. In DNA, the CDR3 is TGTGCCAGCAGCAGAGATTTAAGGGGGAACAATCAGCCCCAGCATTTT.

The chain combines TRBV6-6 with TRBJ2-7; 11 bases fit TRBD2. From germline, CDR1 is MNHNY and CDR2 SVGAGI (reference sequence). The CDR3 runs 13 residues. V gave up 8 bases and J gave up 6 bases; unmatched junction bases: 6. CDR3 protein: CASLLSGGGEQYF. The CDR3 bases are TGTGCCAGCCTCCTTAGCGGGGGGGGCGAGCAGTACTTC.

The gene calls are TRBV6-5 and TRBJ2-1; D perhaps matches TRBD1 (6 bases). The CDR3 contains 11 residues. The germline CDR1 and CDR2 sequences are MNHEY and SVGAGI. V lost 6 bases and J lost 8, with 8 bases in between. The chain's CDR3 is CASRQGYEQFF. Here the CDR3 DNA reads TGTGCCAGCAGACAGGGCTATGAGCAGTTCTTC.

The J gene is TRBJ2-2, the V gene TRBV7-8; D gene uncertain. Looked up from germline, CDR1 is SGHVS and CDR2 is FQNEAQ. Trimming stripped 4 bases from V and 4 bases from J, with 7 bases between. There are 13 residues in the CDR3. This CDR3 is CASSSPRTGELFF. CDR3 in DNA: TGTGCCAGCAGCTCCCCGCGCACCGGGGAGCTGTTTTTT.